The 29 T cell receptor beta chains in this list originate from one sample, sequenced in a study of cytomegalovirus exposure and HLA in healthy donors. Researchers ran the PCR with 60 Vbeta and 13 Jbeta primers. Libraries were prepared by immunoSEQ multiplex PCR; TCRdb keeps only in-frame clonotypes and omits some of them. The profile shows 110,000 to 150,000 clones, around 72% of them singletons. What was sequenced was PBMCs. Receptor source: a young man in good health and CMV-seropositive.

This clone was picked up a small number of times. This sequence joins TRBV6-1 and TRBJ2-7; possibly TRBD1 for D (6 bases). Germline lookup yields CDR1 MNHNS and CDR2 SASEGT. The V end was cut by 4 bases, the J end by 3 bases, with 13 bases between. The length of the CDR3 is 14 residues. The CDR3 region is CASSAGDSYYEQYF. Here the CDR3 DNA reads TGTGCCAGCAGTGCAGGGGATTCTTACTACGAGCAGTACTTC.

The rearrangement uses TRBV2 and TRBJ2-7; perhaps TRBD2 as D (6 bases). The CDR3 spans 14 residues. Trimming took off 8 bases at V and 7 bases at J, with 21 bases between the two ends. Germline lookup yields CDR1 SNHLY and CDR2 FYNNEI. The CDR3 region has the DNA TGTGCCAGCGGACGGGCGGGCGGGGTTGGGGAGCAGTACTTC. Translated, it gives CASGRAGGVGEQYF.

The rearrangement links TRBV11-3 to TRBJ2-7, with D possibly matching TRBD1 (7 bases). This CDR3 is built from 14 residues. Trimming cost V 8 bases and J 0 bases, with 14 bases left between them. CDR1 is SGHNT and CDR2 is YENEEA in the germline V gene. The CDR3 region is CASARGASSYEQYF. The CDR3 DNA reads as TGTGCCAGCGCCAGGGGGGCGAGCTCCTACGAGCAGTACTTC. Drawing the rest from reference TRBV11-3 and TRBJ2-7, the complete variable domain is EAGVVQSPRYKIIEKKQPVAFWCNPISGHNTLYWYLQNLGQGPELLIRYENEEAVDDSQLPKDRFSAERLKGVDSTLKIQPAELGDSAVYLCASARGASSYEQYFGPGTRLTVT.

The chain uses TRBV7-9 and TRBJ2-7, with 8 bases fitting TRBD2. CDR3 size: 13 residues. With 3 bases clipped from V and 3 bases from J, the junction kept 1 base outside the gene matches. Looked up from germline, CDR1 is SEHNR and CDR2 is FQNEAQ (reference sequence). The DNA for the CDR3 is TGTGCCAGCAGCTTGGGACTAGGCTACGAGCAGTACTTC. Its protein product is CASSLGLGYEQYF.

The V call is TRBV28, the J call TRBJ1-1; weak D call: TRBD1 (6 bases). Germline loops: CDR1 MDHEN, CDR2 SYDVKM. The CDR3 runs to 16 residues. Trimming removed 6 bases from V and 5 bases from J, with 22 bases in between. The DNA of the CDR3 is TGTGCCAGCAGCCCTCCGCGGGCAGGGGTGAGGACTGAAGCTTTCTTT. This encodes CASSPPRAGVRTEAFF.

This sequence joins TRBV5-6 and TRBJ2-7, with 10 bases identical to TRBD1. V was pared by 5 bases and J by 5 bases, with 10 bases of the junction left unmatched. CDR3 length: 15 residues. In germline, CDR1 is SGHDT, CDR2 YYEEEE. DNA of the CDR3: TGTGCCAGCAGTCGTGGGGGGACAGGGGACCACGAGCAGTACTTC. Protein sequence: CASSRGGTGDHEQYF.

The V gene is TRBV28, the J gene TRBJ2-6; 7 bases map to TRBD1. CDR1 and CDR2 (germline): MDHEN, SYDVKM. The CDR3 consists of 16 residues. The V and J ends lost 7 bases and 0 bases, in that order; junction bases with no gene match: 6. The CDR3 region is CASTTDRASGANVLTF. As DNA, the CDR3 is TGTGCCAGCACCACTGACAGGGCCTCTGGGGCCAACGTCCTGACTTTC.

This clone was observed a handful of times. V usage is TRBV9 and J usage is TRBJ2-7, with TRBD2 matching 13 bases. The CDR3 is made up of 14 amino acids. CDR1 SGDLS and CDR2 YYNGEE come from the germline V gene. The ends lost 4 bases at V and 4 bases at J; junction bases unmatched: 2. CDR3 protein: CASSPGLAGYEQYF. The DNA for the CDR3 is TGTGCCAGCAGCCCGGGACTAGCGGGGTACGAGCAGTACTTC.

V is TRBV5-4 and J is TRBJ2-3, with D possibly matching TRBD1 (5 bases). V was shortened by 4 bases and J by 7 bases, with 13 bases between the two germline ends. The CDR3 sequence is 13 residues long. Germline CDR1 is SGHNT and CDR2 is YYREEE (reference sequence). CDR3: CASSAATENTQYF. The CDR3 DNA is TGTGCCAGCAGCGCGGCGACAGAAAATACGCAGTATTTT.

The chain employs TRBV15 and TRBJ1-2; unclear D gene. The CDR3 length is 13 residues. V was shortened by 3 bases and J by 2 bases, with 7 bases between the two germline ends. Germline CDR1 is LNHNV and CDR2 is YYDKDF (reference sequence). The CDR3 coding sequence is TGTGCCACCAGCAGGGGCCAGAACTATGGCTACACCTTC. Amino acid sequence: CATSRGQNYGYTF. Variable domain in full (rest from reference TRBV15 and TRBJ1-2): DAMVIQNPRYQVTQFGKPVTLSCSQTLNHNVMYWYQQKSSQAPKLLFHYYDKDFNNEADTPDNFQSRRPNTSFCFLDIRSPGLGDTAMYLCATSRGQNYGYTFGSGTRLTVV.

The rearrangement joins TRBV4-3 to TRBJ2-1, with TRBD2 identical over 7 bases. Losses at the gene ends were 0 bases for V and 4 bases for J; bases not matched to a gene: 3. The CDR3 has 15 residues. CDR1 is LGHNA and CDR2 is YSLEER in the germline V gene. The DNA for the CDR3 is TGCGCCAGCAGCCAAGAAGGAGCGGGATACAATGAGCAGTTCTTC. As protein: CASSQEGAGYNEQFF.

A single count supports this clone. The rearrangement links TRBV15 to TRBJ1-2, with a possible D match to TRBD1 (5 bases). V lost 1 base to trimming and J lost 4 bases, with 13 bases between them. The CDR3 is 15 amino acids. The germline CDR1 and CDR2 sequences are LNHNV and YYDKDF (reference sequence). The CDR3 DNA follows: TGTGCCACCAGCAGAGCCACCTCGGGGGGCTATGGCTACACCTTC. It translates to CATSRATSGGYGYTF.

The sample holds a few counts of this clone. The chain couples TRBV6-1 to TRBJ1-5, with a weak D call TRBD1 (6 bases). The CDR3 is 15 residues long. Germline CDR1 MNHNS, CDR2 SASEGT. V lost 6 bases to trimming and J lost 4 bases, with 16 bases between them. The CDR3 here is CASRKDSSWNQPQHF. The CDR3, as DNA: TGTGCCAGCAGGAAGGACAGCAGTTGGAATCAGCCCCAGCATTTT.

The chain couples TRBV5-1 to TRBJ2-7; the match to TRBD2 covers 10 bases. CDR1 and CDR2 (germline): SGHRS, YFSETQ. The V and J ends lost 1 base and 5 bases, in that order; junction bases with no gene match: 6. This CDR3 spans 15 amino acids. The CDR3 sequence is CASSLFLAGDNEQYF. CDR3 sequence (DNA): TGCGCCAGCAGCTTGTTTCTAGCGGGAGACAACGAGCAGTACTTC.

This clone was recorded a few times. The V gene is TRBV5-1, the J gene TRBJ2-7, with TRBD2 as a possible D gene (6 bases). CDR1 and CDR2 from the germline V gene are SGHRS and YFSETQ. The CDR3 has 15 amino acids. The V end lost 5 bases, the J end lost 0 bases, and 15 bases lay between the germline ends. This CDR3 is CASRRIRGSSYEQYF. Written as DNA, the CDR3 is TGCGCCAGCAGGAGGATTCGGGGGAGCTCCTACGAGCAGTACTTC.

J is TRBJ2-3 and V is TRBV7-2; D is unresolved. The CDR3 sequence is 14 residues long. V lost 3 bases and J lost 3, with 10 bases in between. In germline, CDR1 is SGHTA, CDR2 FQGNSA. CDR3 sequence: CASSFLGATDTQYF. The DNA of the CDR3 is TGTGCCAGCAGCTTCCTCGGAGCGACAGATACGCAGTATTTT.

About this clone: Given the absence of the conserved phenylalanine or tryptophan at the CDR3 end, a read error is likely. Here the CDR3 reads CASSQPRRGRAYGYTV. The CDR3 DNA is TGCGCCAGCAGCCAGCCAAGGAGGGGGCGCGCCTATGGCTACACCGTC. This chain joins TRBV4-1 and TRBJ1-2; 7 nucleotides agree with TRBD1. Trimming cost V 3 bases and J 4 bases; bases outside gene matches: 11. The germline gives CDR1 MGHRA, CDR2 YSYEKL. This CDR3 has 16 amino acids.

This rearrangement joins TRBV5-6 to TRBJ1-4; 9 bases align to TRBD1. This CDR3 is 14 amino acids long. After removal of 2 bases from V and 8 bases from J, the junction contained 4 bases not matched to a gene. CDR1 SGHDT and CDR2 YYEEEE come from the germline V gene. For the CDR3, the DNA is TGTGCCAGCAGCTTTGACAGGGGGTCAGAAAAACTGTTTTTT. Translation: CASSFDRGSEKLFF. The entire variable domain, with the rest obtained from reference TRBV5-6 and TRBJ1-4, is as follows: DAGVTQSPTHLIKTRGQQVTLRCSPKSGHDTVSWYQQALGQGPQFIFQYYEEEERQRGNFPDRFSGHQFPNYSSELNVNALLLGDSALYLCASSFDRGSEKLFFGSGTQLSVL.

V usage is TRBV7-9 and J usage is TRBJ2-1; 9 nucleotides line up with TRBD2. This CDR3 contains 17 residues. The germline CDR1 and CDR2 sequences are SEHNR and FQNEAQ (reference sequence). Germline trimming cut 5 bases from V and 1 base from J; bases unmatched to any gene: 9. The CDR3 here is CASSARTSGSSYNEQFF. The CDR3 DNA reads as TGTGCCAGCAGCGCCCGCACTAGCGGGTCATCCTACAATGAGCAGTTCTTC.

This chain uses TRBV7-2 with TRBJ2-5; 12 nucleotides line up with TRBD2. This CDR3 is built from 15 residues. V was pared by 2 bases and J by 5 bases, with 3 bases of the junction left unmatched. The germline V gene encodes CDR1 SGHTA and CDR2 FQGNSA. The CDR3 reads CASSLMLAGGETQYF. The CDR3 coding sequence is TGTGCCAGCAGCTTAATGCTAGCGGGAGGGGAGACCCAGTACTTC.

The rearrangement uses TRBV29-1 and TRBJ2-5; maybe TRBD1 (5 bases). With 4 bases removed from V and 5 bases from J, the gap between germline ends came to 11 bases. This CDR3 is built from 12 residues. Germline V gene sequence: CDR1 SQVTM, CDR2 ANQGSEA. The CDR3 loop reads CSVVLGAETQYF. CDR3 coding DNA: TGCAGCGTTGTATTAGGGGCGGAGACCCAGTACTTC.

This rearrangement joins TRBV21-1 to TRBJ1-4; the D call in the table, TRBD1, was not verified against the DNA. TRBV21-1 is described as a pseudogene. The CDR3 runs 19 residues. CDR3 in amino acids: CASSKDSFPWQDESEKLFF. As DNA, the CDR3 is TGTGCCAGCAGCAAAGATTCCTTCCCTTGGCAGGATGAGAGCGAAAAACTGTTTTTT.

This sequence joins TRBV25-1 and TRBJ2-2; 8 nucleotides match TRBD1. Per germline, CDR1 MGHDK and CDR2 SYGVNS. The ends lost 4 bases at V and 5 bases at J; junction bases unmatched: 6. This CDR3 spans 15 amino acids. The CDR3 DNA follows: TGTGCCAGCAGTGGGCCAGGGGGCGGGACCGGGGAGCTGTTTTTT. Amino acid sequence: CASSGPGGGTGELFF.

V is TRBV27 and J is TRBJ2-6; D is unclear. Germline V CDR1 and CDR2: MNHEY, SMNVEV (reference sequence). The CDR3 is 15 amino acids. Trimming cost V 4 bases and J 0 bases, with 7 bases left between them. The CDR3 DNA reads as TGTGCCAGCAGTTATGGCTCCTCTGGGGCCAACGTCCTGACTTTC. Protein: CASSYGSSGANVLTF.

The V and J genes are TRBV4-2 and TRBJ1-6; D not certain. Trimming shortened V by 8 bases and J by 3 bases, and 8 bases separated the two germline ends. CDR3 length: 13 residues. Germline assignment: CDR1 LGHNA and CDR2 YNFKEQ. CDR3: CASHSDYNSPLHF. The CDR3 DNA reads TGTGCCAGCCATTCAGACTATAATTCACCCCTCCACTTT.

The V and J genes are TRBV10-3 and TRBJ1-1; 8 bases fit TRBD1. V lost 11 bases, J lost 5 bases, and 10 bases stayed unmatched. This CDR3 comprises 13 residues. Germline CDR1 ENHRY, CDR2 SYGVKD. The DNA of the CDR3 is TGTGCCTCAAAACAGGGGGTTAGGACTGAAGCTTTCTTT. Its protein is CASKQGVRTEAFF.

The chain carries TRBV19 and TRBJ1-5; D is undetermined. The V gene's germline CDR1 is LNHDA and CDR2 SQIVND (reference sequence). Trimming removed 5 bases at V and 10 bases at J, with 18 bases between. The CDR3 is 14 amino acids. Here the CDR3 DNA reads TGTGCCAGTAGTTCCCTCCCCCGAGAGAAACCCCAGCATTTT. Amino acids: CASSSLPREKPQHF.

V usage is TRBV7-9 and J usage is TRBJ2-3; D unclear. Trimming stripped 5 bases from V and 1 base from J, with 7 bases between. Germline V CDR1 and CDR2: SEHNR, FQNEAQ (reference sequence). CDR3 length: 13 amino acids. CDR3 protein: CASSKLGTDTQYF. CDR3 coding DNA: TGTGCCAGCAGCAAACTTGGCACAGATACGCAGTATTTT. The variable domain in full, completed from reference TRBV7-9 and TRBJ2-3, reads DTGVSQNPRHKITKRGQNVTFRCDPISEHNRLYWYRQTLGQGPEFLTYFQNEAQLEKSRLLSDRFSAERPKGSFSTLEIQRTEQGDSAMYLCASSKLGTDTQYFGPGTRLTVL.

J is TRBJ2-3 and V is TRBV7-3; 11 bases are a match to TRBD2. This CDR3 has 14 amino acids. Trimming removed 7 bases from V and 4 bases from J; junction bases left unmatched: 4. Germline values: CDR1 SGHTA, CDR2 FQGTGA. CDR3: CASTISGRADTQYF. In DNA, the CDR3 is TGTGCCAGCACCATTAGCGGGAGGGCAGATACGCAGTATTTT.